The clone carrying this T cell receptor (beta chain) is medium-sized (0.01 to 0.1%). What it binds is unknown. Some clones are missing from TCRdb's copy, which holds only in-frame ones; the method was immunoSEQ multiplex PCR. The table has roughly 20,000 clones, 27% seen once. The sample comes from a study of sequential checkpoint blockade in melanoma. Across the whole study: Approximately 20 patients had tumor biopsies before treatment and at week 13. Study-level points and caveats: Tumor T-cell fraction and clonality correlated with PD-L1 and CD8+ counts.

Germline V CDR1 and CDR2: MDHEN, SYDVKM. The junction had 4 bases not matched to a gene; V was cut back by 6 bases and J by 4 bases. There are 15 residues in the CDR3. This sample's treatment: randomized to nivolumab then ipilimumab (arm A) or the reverse (arm B). None of the patients previously received DNA-damaging chemotherapy. This clonotype was sampled from a human donor with melanoma. The material sequenced was tumor tissue (inferred from file names), taken from a patient given nivolumab and ipilimumab in sequence. The V call is TRBV28, the J call TRBJ2-5; 14 bases fit TRBD2. In nucleotides, the CDR3 is TGTGCCAGCAGCCAAGGGACTAGCGGGAGAGAGACCCAGTACTTC. It codes for CASSQGTSGRETQYF. The whole variable domain, filled in from reference TRBV28 and TRBJ2-5, reads DVKVTQSSRYLVKRTGEKVFLECVQDMDHENMFWYRQDPGLGLRLIYFSYDVKMKEKGDIPEGYSVSREKKERFSLILESASTNQTSMYLCASSQGTSGRETQYFGPGTRLLVL.